The 26 T cell receptor beta chains reported below all come from one sample, sequenced in a study of blood T cell repertoires in COVID-19. Measured with immunoSEQ multiplex PCR; TCRdb has only the in-frame clones, and not every one. The sample records approximately 260,000 clones, around nine tenths being singletons. The sample comprised peripheral blood. The receptors stem from a woman in her forties who had recovered from COVID-19.

The rearrangement uses TRBV18 and TRBJ1-2; 9 bases line up with TRBD1. This CDR3 contains 13 residues. The V gene's germline CDR1 is KGHSH and CDR2 LQKENI. V shed 1 base, J shed 6 bases, and the junction held 0 bases outside the gene matches. In DNA form, the CDR3 reads TGTGCCAGCTCACCACGGGACAGGGATGGCTACACCTTC. Translating gives CASSPRDRDGYTF.

This rearrangement joins TRBV2 to TRBJ2-7, with D uncertain. The V gene's germline CDR1 is SNHLY and CDR2 FYNNEI. V shed 4 bases and J shed 2 bases, with 12 bases lying between them. The CDR3 covers 14 residues. CDR3 coding DNA: TGTGCCAGCAGTGGGGCCAATGATGCCTACGAGCAGTACTTC. Translated: CASSGANDAYEQYF.

This chain connects TRBV4-3 to TRBJ2-2; TRBD2 agrees at 7 bases. Germline V gives CDR1 LGHNA, CDR2 YSLEER. V lost 1 base to trimming and J lost 4 bases; unmatched junction nucleotides: 9. CDR3 size: 17 residues. DNA for the CDR3: TGCGCCAGCAGCCAAGGTCAACCTAGCGGAGGCACCGGGGAGCTGTTTTTT. Protein: CASSQGQPSGGTGELFF.

The chain links TRBV6-2 or TRBV6-3 to TRBJ2-7, with D possibly matching TRBD1 (6 bases). Germline lookup yields CDR1 MNHEY and CDR2 SVGEGT. V shed 6 bases and J shed 6 bases, with 12 bases lying between them. The CDR3 contains 12 residues. DNA for the CDR3: TGTGCCAGCAGCAGGGGCCTCGTCGAGCAGTACTTC. Protein sequence: CASSRGLVEQYF.

The CDR3: CASSFLQGSSYEQYF. In nucleotides, the CDR3 is TGTGCCAGCAGCTTCTTACAGGGATCGTCCTACGAGCAGTACTTC. V is TRBV7-8 and J is TRBJ2-7, with D perhaps TRBD1 (6 bases). CDR3 length: 15 amino acids. Looked up from germline, CDR1 is SGHVS and CDR2 is FQNEAQ. V lost 3 bases to trimming and J lost 1 base, with 13 bases between them.

A note on this clone: Other nucleotide sequences from this sample produce the same CDR3. For the CDR3, the DNA is TGTGCCAGCAGTGAAGCGAAGACTAGTGGGAACACCGGGGAGCTGTTTTTT. Its translation: CASSEAKTSGNTGELFF. This sequence joins TRBV6-1 and TRBJ2-2; a possible D gene is TRBD2 (6 bases). The germline CDR1 and CDR2 sequences are MNHNS and SASEGT. Trimming cost V 0 bases and J 1 base, with 12 bases left between them. CDR3 length equals 17 residues.

V gene TRBV6-2 or TRBV6-3 combines with J gene TRBJ2-7, with 7 bases aligning to TRBD1. Per germline, CDR1 MNHEY and CDR2 SVGEGT. This CDR3 is built from 14 residues. J was trimmed by 0 bases and V by 5 bases; bases with no gene match: 4. CDR3 sequence: CASSTAGGSYEQYF. CDR3 sequence (DNA): TGTGCCAGCAGTACGGCAGGGGGCTCCTACGAGCAGTACTTC.

The genes are TRBV19 and TRBJ2-2; D perhaps matches TRBD2 (5 bases). The CDR3 covers 13 residues. With 5 bases removed from V and 4 bases from J, the gap between germline ends came to 8 bases. Per germline, CDR1 LNHDA and CDR2 SQIVND (reference sequence). CDR3 DNA: TGTGCCAGTAGTTCCGGAGGCACCGGGGAGCTGTTTTTT. It is translated as CASSSGGTGELFF.

The chain links TRBV19 to TRBJ2-7, with 7 bases matching TRBD1. V trimming: 4 bases; J trimming: 2 bases; junction bases outside the gene matches: 8. There are 15 residues in the CDR3. Germline V gene data show CDR1 as LNHDA and CDR2 as SQIVND (reference sequence). The CDR3 is CASSNTTGVPYEQYF. As DNA, the CDR3 is TGTGCCAGTAGTAATACTACAGGGGTCCCCTACGAGCAGTACTTC.

This chain connects TRBV28 to TRBJ1-6, with D perhaps TRBD1 (6 bases). Germline lookup yields CDR1 MDHEN and CDR2 SYDVKM. The CDR3 has 15 residues. V lost 2 bases and J 6 bases, leaving 11 bases between the germline ends. The CDR3 is CASSLRRTVNSPLHF. The CDR3 DNA reads as TGTGCCAGCAGTTTAAGAAGGACAGTTAATTCACCCCTCCACTTT.

This chain joins TRBV18 and TRBJ2-3; 7 bases fit TRBD1. This CDR3 spans 14 amino acids. Germline V gene data show CDR1 as KGHSH and CDR2 as LQKENI. V shed 6 bases and J 0 bases; nucleotides not matched to a gene: 3. The CDR3 sequence: CASSGTASTDTQYF. The DNA of the CDR3 is TGTGCCAGCTCCGGGACAGCTAGCACAGATACGCAGTATTTT.

The CDR3 sequence is CATNRGSSKTYEQYF. The CDR3 nucleotides are TGTGCCACCAACAGGGGAAGTAGCAAAACCTACGAGCAGTACTTC. The gene calls are TRBV2 and TRBJ2-7, with TRBD1 identical over 7 bases. Germline V gives CDR1 SNHLY, CDR2 FYNNEI. The CDR3 is 15 residues long. V was pared by 10 bases and J by 2 bases, with 14 bases of the junction left unmatched.

The chain uses TRBV5-5 and TRBJ1-1; tentatively, D is TRBD1 (5 bases). Trimming took 0 bases from V and 7 from J, leaving 10 bases between them. Germline V gene data show CDR1 as SGHKS and CDR2 as YYEKEE (reference sequence). The CDR3 has 13 amino acids. CDR3 DNA sequence: TGTGCCAGCAGCTTGGGCGGGGGGGTTGAAGCTTTCTTT. Residues: CASSLGGGVEAFF.

The CDR3, as DNA: TGTGCCAGCAGTCCCTCCCAGCGAACCTACAATGAGCAGTTCTTC. It codes for CASSPSQRTYNEQFF. The chain combines TRBV27 with TRBJ2-1; D uncertain. Germline values: CDR1 MNHEY, CDR2 SMNVEV (reference sequence). The length of the CDR3 is 15 residues. V lost 5 bases and J lost 2, with 13 bases in between.

V and J are TRBV5-4 and TRBJ2-1, with D perhaps matching TRBD1 (6 bases). V lost 7 bases and J lost 6, with 14 bases in between. Looked up from germline, CDR1 is SGHNT and CDR2 is YYREEE (reference sequence). The CDR3 has 13 amino acids. CDR3: CASLGAGANEQFF. The CDR3 DNA is TGTGCCAGCTTGGGGGCAGGGGCCAATGAGCAGTTCTTC.

The chain employs TRBV11-3 and TRBJ2-2, with no clear D. Germline V gives CDR1 SGHNT, CDR2 YENEEA. The V and J ends lost 1 base and 0 bases respectively, with 3 bases between them. There are 14 residues in the CDR3. The CDR3 DNA sequence: TGTGCCAGCAGCTTAGCTGCGAACACCGGGGAGCTGTTTTTT. This gives the protein CASSLAANTGELFF.

The sample holds one count of this clone. The chain joins TRBV5-1 to TRBJ2-2, with TRBD2 identical over 11 bases. V shed 2 bases, J shed 6 bases, and the junction held 3 bases outside the gene matches. The CDR3 is made up of 15 amino acids. The germline CDR1 and CDR2 sequences are SGHRS and YFSETQ. CDR3 residues: CASSFTSGSPGELFF. CDR3 coding DNA: TGCGCCAGCAGCTTCACTAGCGGGAGTCCCGGGGAGCTGTTTTTT.

The V call is TRBV9, the J call TRBJ2-7, with D possibly being TRBD1 (6 bases). Germline lookup yields CDR1 SGDLS and CDR2 YYNGEE. The CDR3 has 15 amino acids. V was clipped by 0 bases and J by 4 bases, with 14 bases between them. The CDR3 DNA reads TGTGCCAGCAGCGTAGGTGGGGGCTTGGGGTACGAGCAGTACTTC. It encodes CASSVGGGLGYEQYF.

The gene calls are TRBV6-5 and TRBJ2-3, with 7 bases lining up with TRBD2. CDR1 is MNHEY, CDR2 SVGAGI, per germline. V lost 6 bases to trimming and J lost 4 bases; unmatched junction nucleotides: 4. CDR3 length equals 13 residues. The CDR3 DNA sequence: TGTGCCAGCAGCCCCCGGGGGGCAGATACGCAGTATTTT. Residues: CASSPRGADTQYF.

This chain connects TRBV12-3 or TRBV12-4 to TRBJ1-1; D gene uncertain. The CDR3 spans 13 residues. The V gene lost 5 bases and the J gene lost 4 bases, with 11 bases spanning the gap. CDR3 in DNA: TGTGCCAGCAGTATAGGACTGACCACTGAAGCTTTCTTT. Translation: CASSIGLTTEAFF.

The chain recombines TRBV5-5 with TRBJ1-1; TRBD1 might be the D (6 bases). The germline CDR1 and CDR2 sequences are SGHKS and YYEKEE (reference sequence). Trimming stripped 4 bases from V and 7 bases from J, with 11 bases between. The CDR3 has 12 residues. The CDR3 DNA reads TGTGCCAGCAGCCTAGGACAGCTTGAAGCTTTCTTT. Its translation: CASSLGQLEAFF.

As to this clone: Other DNA sequences in this sample translate to the same CDR3. This chain uses TRBV19 with TRBJ1-2; 8 nucleotides line up with TRBD1. Germline V CDR1 and CDR2: LNHDA, SQIVND (reference sequence). The CDR3 runs to 14 residues. Germline trimming cut 6 bases from V and 2 bases from J; bases unmatched to any gene: 5. In DNA form, the CDR3 reads TGTGCCAGTAGCAGGGGACAGGCAAACTATGGCTACACCTTC. As protein: CASSRGQANYGYTF. The whole variable domain, remainder taken from reference TRBV19 and TRBJ1-2, is DGGITQSPKYLFRKEGQNVTLSCEQNLNHDAMYWYRQDPGQGLRLIYYSQIVNDFQKGDIAEGYSVSREKKESFPLTVTSAQKNPTAFYLCASSRGQANYGYTFGSGTRLTVV.

CDR3 nucleotides: TGTGCCAGACGGGACAGGGGCGCCTACGAGCAGTACTTC. This gives the protein CARRDRGAYEQYF. The V call is TRBV2, the J call TRBJ2-7; 10 bases fit TRBD1. CDR1 and CDR2 (germline): SNHLY, FYNNEI. The CDR3 length is 13 residues. Trimming removed 9 bases from V and 2 bases from J; junction bases left unmatched: 4.

The chain combines TRBV4-3 with TRBJ2-2; no reliable D call. Trimming removed 1 base from V and 4 bases from J, with 7 bases in between. Germline assignment: CDR1 LGHNA and CDR2 YSLEER. The CDR3 spans 14 residues. Written as DNA, the CDR3 is TGCGCCAGCAGCCAAGGGCACCTCACCGGGGAGCTGTTTTTT. As protein: CASSQGHLTGELFF.

The genes are TRBV4-1 and TRBJ2-1; 9 positions match TRBD1. CDR1 is MGHRA and CDR2 is YSYEKL in the germline V gene. The CDR3 runs 17 residues. J was trimmed by 7 bases and V by 3 bases; bases with no gene match: 13. The CDR3 bases are TGCGCCAGCAGCCAGAGACAGGGGGAATCCCTTCGAAATGAGCAGTTCTTC. Encoded protein: CASSQRQGESLRNEQFF.

The V gene is TRBV5-1, the J gene TRBJ2-5; no firm D call. The V and J ends lost 0 bases and 5 bases respectively, with 11 bases between them. This CDR3 has 14 amino acids. The germline V gene has CDR1 SGHRS and CDR2 YFSETQ. DNA of the CDR3: TGCGCCAGCAGCTTGGAGCCGTCATCGGAGACCCAGTACTTC. Translating gives CASSLEPSSETQYF.